Each of the 9 T cell receptor beta chains below was sequenced from the same sample in a study of blood T cell repertoires in COVID-19. Only in-frame clones appear in the TCRdb table, and some are missing; sequencing was by immunoSEQ multiplex PCR. In the table there are some 79,000 clones, around 89% of which are singletons. The sequencing input was peripheral blood. Receptors were obtained from a man between 65 and 80 years old with active or convalescent COVID-19.

The chain uses TRBV7-2 and TRBJ2-3; 16 bases are a match to TRBD2. The CDR3 extends over 16 amino acids. Germline CDR1 and CDR2: SGHTA and FQGNSA. The V segment lost 5 bases and the J segment 8 bases; nucleotides outside the gene matches: 7. The CDR3 nucleotides are TGTGCCAGCAGCGCGCAGGGACTAGCGGGGGGGGCTACGCAGTATTTT. It yields the protein CASSAQGLAGGATQYF.

As DNA, the CDR3 is TGTGCCAGCAGTCGAGGGCCGAAGGGGGCCAGGGAGACCCAGTACTTC. It is translated as CASSRGPKGARETQYF. The rearrangement joins TRBV6-6 to TRBJ2-5, with 7 bases fitting TRBD1. The germline CDR1 and CDR2 sequences are MNHNY and SVGAGI (reference sequence). CDR3 length: 16 amino acids. V was clipped by 5 bases and J by 5 bases; unmatched bases: 14.

The chain employs TRBV4-3 and TRBJ2-3, with D perhaps TRBD2 (5 bases). This CDR3 contains 16 residues. Germline V gene sequence: CDR1 LGHNA, CDR2 YSLEER. Trimming stripped 0 bases from V and 3 bases from J, with 13 bases between. CDR3 nucleotide sequence: TGCGCCAGCAGCCAAGATGACGGGGTCGAGACAGATACGCAGTATTTT. Its translation is CASSQDDGVETDTQYF.

The chain couples TRBV30 to TRBJ1-1; a possible D gene is TRBD1 (6 bases). This CDR3 has 13 amino acids. Germline V gene sequence: CDR1 GTSNPN, CDR2 SVGIG (reference sequence). V was shortened by 4 bases and J by 3 bases, with 12 bases between the two germline ends. The CDR3 loop is CAWNLDRHTEAFF. CDR3 sequence (DNA): TGTGCCTGGAACCTGGACAGACACACTGAAGCTTTCTTT.

The chain combines TRBV12-3 or TRBV12-4 with TRBJ1-2, with 7 nucleotides matching TRBD1. The CDR3 is 11 residues long. The V segment lost 6 bases and the J segment 9 bases; nucleotides outside the gene matches: 4. The CDR3 spells CASSRGGRYTF. Written as DNA, the CDR3 is TGTGCCAGCAGCAGAGGGGGCCGCTACACCTTC.

The chain recombines TRBV6-2 or TRBV6-3 with TRBJ2-7, with TRBD1 as a possible D gene (5 bases). The V gene lost 2 bases and the J gene lost 6 bases, with 14 bases spanning the gap. CDR1 and CDR2 (germline): MNHEY, SVGEGT. The CDR3 consists of 14 residues. The CDR3 loop is CASSYGAGPGEQYF. As DNA, the CDR3 is TGTGCCAGCAGTTACGGGGCAGGGCCCGGCGAGCAGTACTTC.

This rearrangement joins TRBV3-1 (or the pseudogene TRBV3-2) to TRBJ1-3; no clear D. The CDR3 consists of 17 residues. V was cut by 0 bases and J by 0 bases, with 12 bases left in between. Germline V CDR1 and CDR2: LGHDT, YNNKEL (reference sequence). As DNA, the CDR3 is TGTGCCAGCAGCCAAGATGGCGGCGAACACTCTGGAAACACCATATATTTT. Protein: CASSQDGGEHSGNTIYF.

V and J are TRBV5-8 and TRBJ2-7; a weak D match, TRBD2 (5 bases). CDR3 length equals 16 residues. CDR1 is SGHTS, CDR2 YDEGEE, per germline. V lost 1 base to trimming and J lost 6 bases, with 20 bases between them. The CDR3 here is CASSLNPGLLAPEQYF. The CDR3 DNA is TGTGCCAGCAGCTTGAACCCCGGACTGTTAGCGCCCGAGCAGTACTTC.

This chain joins TRBV7-2 and TRBJ1-1; D is possibly TRBD1 (6 bases). The germline gives CDR1 SGHTA, CDR2 FQGNSA. The CDR3 runs to 15 residues. Trimming removed 0 bases from V and 1 base from J, with 9 bases in between. The DNA of the CDR3 is TGTGCCAGCAGCTTAGCGAGAGGGGGGAACACTGAAGCTTTCTTT. As protein: CASSLARGGNTEAFF.